The next 25 T cell receptor beta chains were all read from a single sample in a study of blood T cell repertoires in COVID-19. The data were produced by immunoSEQ multiplex PCR, yet TCRdb's version contains in-frame clones alone and is incomplete. The sample carries roughly 140,000 clones, under 90% recorded once. Sequenced sample: peripheral blood. The receptors were sampled from a human donor in a cohort sampled during active COVID-19.

Only one count was recorded for this clone. The chain links TRBV7-3 to TRBJ2-5; TRBD2 agrees at 12 bases. V shed 6 bases, J shed 5 bases, and the junction held 7 bases outside the gene matches. CDR1 is SGHTA and CDR2 is FQGTGA in the germline V gene. This CDR3 region has 15 residues. As DNA, the CDR3 is TGTGCCAGCAGGACTAGCGGGAGTTTAGGCGAGACCCAGTACTTC. Its translation: CASRTSGSLGETQYF.

The gene calls are TRBV29-1 and TRBJ2-1; D is uncertain. Per germline, CDR1 SQVTM and CDR2 ANQGSEA. This CDR3 has 12 residues. With 3 bases removed from V and 4 bases from J, the gap between germline ends came to 7 bases. The CDR3 sequence: CSVEALYNEQFF. CDR3 nucleotide sequence: TGCAGCGTTGAGGCCCTTTACAATGAGCAGTTCTTC.

There are a few counts of this clone. This chain links TRBV28 with TRBJ1-6; TRBD1 aligns across 7 bases. V shed 7 bases and J 7 bases; nucleotides not matched to a gene: 13. This CDR3 region has 16 residues. The germline gives CDR1 MDHEN, CDR2 SYDVKM. CDR3 DNA sequence: TGTGCCAGCATCTCCGAGGGAACAGGGGACAATTCACCCCTCCACTTT. Translated: CASISEGTGDNSPLHF. Together with reference TRBV28 and TRBJ1-6, the CDR3 gives the full variable domain: DVKVTQSSRYLVKRTGEKVFLECVQDMDHENMFWYRQDPGLGLRLIYFSYDVKMKEKGDIPEGYSVSREKKERFSLILESASTNQTSMYLCASISEGTGDNSPLHFGNGTRLTVT.

The chain recombines TRBV9 with TRBJ2-7; TRBD1 might be the D (5 bases). CDR1 SGDLS and CDR2 YYNGEE come from the germline V gene. With 4 bases removed from V and 0 bases from J, the gap between germline ends came to 11 bases. CDR3 size: 14 residues. The CDR3 nucleotides read TGTGCCAGCAGCCTAGGTGACAGCTCCTACGAGCAGTACTTC. This sequence encodes CASSLGDSSYEQYF.

V gene TRBV24-1 combines with J gene TRBJ1-4; 7 nucleotides align to TRBD1. The CDR3 sequence is 15 residues long. Germline V gene data show CDR1 as KGHDR and CDR2 as SFDVKD. V was clipped by 4 bases and J by 5 bases; unmatched bases: 6. The CDR3 spells CATSDAGQLNEKLFF. Here the CDR3 DNA reads TGTGCCACCAGTGACGCGGGACAGTTAAATGAAAAACTGTTTTTT.

The V and J genes are TRBV18 and TRBJ2-7, with 8 positions matching TRBD2. The CDR3 totals 14 residues. The V gene's germline CDR1 is KGHSH and CDR2 LQKENI. V shed 0 bases and J 5 bases; nucleotides not matched to a gene: 3. CDR3 DNA: TGTGCCAGCTCACCACCGGGGCGGGAGGACGAGCAGTACTTC. This translates into CASSPPGREDEQYF.

The rearrangement links TRBV5-4 to TRBJ2-5; a possible D gene is TRBD1 (7 bases). CDR1 and CDR2 from the germline V gene are SGHNT and YYREEE (reference sequence). Trimming left V 4 bases short and J 2 bases short, with 12 bases between. The CDR3 sequence is 14 residues long. The CDR3: CASSMGGQQETQYF. For the CDR3, the DNA is TGTGCCAGCAGCATGGGGGGACAGCAAGAGACCCAGTACTTC.

The chain uses TRBV4-2 and TRBJ2-1; 12 bases align to TRBD2. This CDR3 comprises 15 residues. Trimming at V came to 4 bases and at J to 7 bases, leaving 5 bases not matched to a gene. Germline V CDR1 and CDR2: LGHNA, YNFKEQ. CDR3 in amino acids: CASSPSGRANNEQFF. In DNA, the CDR3 is TGTGCCAGCAGCCCTAGCGGGAGGGCCAATAATGAGCAGTTCTTC.

The V call is TRBV11-2, the J call TRBJ2-5; the match to TRBD1 covers 7 bases. The ends lost 6 bases at V and 4 bases at J; junction bases unmatched: 11. The CDR3 contains 15 residues. The V gene's germline CDR1 is SGHAT and CDR2 FQNNGV. CDR3 in amino acids: CASRPNRGSGETQYF. The DNA for the CDR3 is TGTGCCAGCAGACCGAACAGGGGCTCAGGAGAGACCCAGTACTTC.

This sequence joins TRBV28 and TRBJ1-3, with D possibly TRBD1 on 5 matching bases. Germline V gene sequence: CDR1 MDHEN, CDR2 SYDVKM. V lost 7 bases and J lost 5, with 15 bases in between. This CDR3 comprises 14 residues. The CDR3 sequence is CASTHEGRRNTIYF. The CDR3 DNA sequence: TGTGCCAGCACCCATGAGGGGAGGAGAAACACCATATATTTT.

The rearrangement links TRBV28 to TRBJ1-6; weak D call: TRBD1 (6 bases). V was clipped by 7 bases and J by 17 bases, with 15 bases between them. CDR1 is MDHEN, CDR2 SYDVKM, per germline. There are 11 residues in the CDR3. Here the CDR3 reads CASNRRQDFHF. CDR3 in DNA: TGTGCCAGCAACCGACGACAGGATTTCCACTTT.

CDR3 sequence reads: CASRDRGSGEKLFF. The CDR3 DNA reads TGTGCCAGCAGAGACAGGGGTTCAGGGGAAAAACTGTTTTTT. This chain connects TRBV6-5 to TRBJ1-4; TRBD1 agrees at 8 bases. The ends lost 6 bases at V and 8 bases at J; junction bases unmatched: 8. This CDR3 has 14 amino acids. Germline loops: CDR1 MNHEY, CDR2 SVGAGI.

V is TRBV2 and J is TRBJ1-4; 7 bases align to TRBD1. This CDR3 is built from 15 residues. CDR1 is SNHLY, CDR2 FYNNEI, per germline. V lost 6 bases and J lost 4; bases outside the gene matches: 8. The CDR3 DNA sequence: TGTGCCAGCAGGCCACAGGGGTCAAGTAATGAAAAACTGTTTTTT. Encoded protein: CASRPQGSSNEKLFF.

A remark on this clone: This CDR3 is also generated by other DNA sequences in the sample. The chain employs TRBV3-1 (or the pseudogene TRBV3-2) and TRBJ2-7, with TRBD2 matching over 12 bases. After removal of 2 bases from V and 2 bases from J, the junction contained 4 bases not matched to a gene. CDR1 LGHDT and CDR2 YNNKEL come from the germline V gene (reference sequence). The CDR3 spans 16 residues. The CDR3 protein is CASSQSLAGGPYEQYF. CDR3 nucleotide sequence: TGTGCCAGCAGCCAAAGCCTAGCGGGAGGGCCCTACGAGCAGTACTTC.

This rearrangement joins TRBV4-3 to TRBJ2-2, with 7 bases lining up with TRBD2. The ends lost 0 bases at V and 2 bases at J; junction bases unmatched: 9. The CDR3 spans 18 residues. Germline values: CDR1 LGHNA, CDR2 YSLEER. As DNA, the CDR3 is TGCGCCAGCAGCCAAGAATTGATCGCTAGCGGCAACACCGGGGAGCTGTTTTTT. Residues: CASSQELIASGNTGELFF.

The chain has TRBV27 and TRBJ2-7, with a tentative D call TRBD2 (6 bases). Germline assignment: CDR1 MNHEY and CDR2 SMNVEV (reference sequence). Between the trimmed V and J ends, which lost 4 bases and 5 bases, there was a span of 12 bases. This CDR3 is built from 13 residues. CDR3 DNA: TGTGCCAGCAGTTGGGGGGTCCGTAACGAGCAGTACTTC. This translates into CASSWGVRNEQYF.

In this sample, this clone turned up once. The chain is built from TRBV15 and TRBJ2-7; 10 bases align to TRBD1. Germline V gene sequence: CDR1 LNHNV, CDR2 YYDKDF (reference sequence). The CDR3 has 15 residues. V lost 4 bases to trimming and J lost 3 bases; unmatched junction nucleotides: 6. CDR3 region: CATSKPGQGIYEQYF. CDR3 in DNA: TGTGCCACCAGCAAGCCGGGACAGGGGATCTACGAGCAGTACTTC.

The genes are TRBV7-3 and TRBJ2-1, with D tentatively TRBD2 (6 bases). The germline CDR1 and CDR2 sequences are SGHTA and FQGTGA. The CDR3 loop spans 21 amino acids. Trimming shortened V by 3 bases and J by 5 bases, and 32 bases separated the two germline ends. The CDR3 DNA reads TGTGCCAGCAGCTTTAGGGGCCCTAAGTTATGGGACTGGCGGGGCAACAATGAGCAGTTCTTC. Translated, it gives CASSFRGPKLWDWRGNNEQFF.

The rearrangement joins TRBV6-5 to TRBJ2-7, with 7 bases lining up with TRBD2. The J segment lost 2 bases and the V segment lost 6 bases, leaving 4 bases of the junction unmatched. CDR1 is MNHEY and CDR2 is SVGAGI in the germline V gene. There are 13 residues in the CDR3. CDR3 sequence reads: CASRFTSAYEQYF. CDR3 DNA sequence: TGTGCCAGCAGATTCACTAGCGCCTACGAGCAGTACTTC.

Only a few counts were recorded for this clone. The chain has TRBV4-3 and TRBJ1-1; TRBD1 might be the D (6 bases). V gave up 2 bases and J gave up 0 bases, with 10 bases separating them. This CDR3 is built from 15 residues. Germline V lookup: CDR1 LGHNA, CDR2 YSLEER. The CDR3 here is CASSQLGQMNTEAFF. Here the CDR3 DNA reads TGCGCCAGCAGCCAACTCGGACAGATGAACACTGAAGCTTTCTTT.

This chain joins TRBV7-2 and TRBJ1-2; D possibly corresponds to TRBD1 (5 bases). V lost 2 bases, J lost 8 bases, and 18 bases lay in between. This CDR3 is 15 amino acids long. Germline CDR1 SGHTA, CDR2 FQGNSA. The CDR3 protein is CASSLNSGQGGGYTF. DNA for the CDR3: TGTGCCAGCAGCTTAAATAGCGGTCAGGGTGGCGGCTACACCTTC.

The J gene is TRBJ2-7, the V gene TRBV9; no clear D. This CDR3 contains 16 residues. V shed 3 bases and J shed 5 bases, with 21 bases lying between them. Per germline, CDR1 SGDLS and CDR2 YYNGEE. The CDR3 DNA is TGTGCCAGCAGCGACCAGGTGTTCGGATCCCTCGACGAGCAGTACTTC. It specifies CASSDQVFGSLDEQYF.

The DNA of the CDR3 is TGTGCCAGCAGTCCTCTCACCGGGCGGGAGGGGTCGGAGACCCAGTACTTC. This gives the protein CASSPLTGREGSETQYF. The chain is built from TRBV6-6 and TRBJ2-5; TRBD2 matches 9 bases. V lost 5 bases, J lost 5 bases, and 15 bases stayed unmatched. Germline CDR1 MNHNY, CDR2 SVGAGI (reference sequence). The CDR3 has 17 residues.

The chain combines TRBV3-1 (or the pseudogene TRBV3-2) with TRBJ1-5; D remains ambiguous. The CDR3 runs to 15 residues. Germline V gene data show CDR1 as LGHDT and CDR2 as YNNKEL (reference sequence). V lost 1 base to trimming and J lost 6 bases, with 13 bases between them. CDR3 in amino acids: CASSQALERGQPQHF. CDR3 nucleotides: TGTGCCAGCAGCCAAGCTTTGGAGCGTGGTCAGCCCCAGCATTTT.

This clone has only one observation. The chain combines TRBV4-1 with TRBJ2-1, with 9 bases aligning to TRBD2. CDR3 size: 16 residues. V was pared by 2 bases and J by 7 bases, with 9 bases of the junction left unmatched. Per germline, CDR1 MGHRA and CDR2 YSYEKL. The chain's CDR3 is CASSQLIAGERNEQFF. The CDR3 DNA reads TGCGCCAGCAGCCAACTAATAGCGGGAGAAAGGAATGAGCAGTTCTTC.